This is a list of T cell receptor beta chains from one sample in a study of graft-versus-host responses after intestinal transplantation. No antigen has been assigned to these receptors. Assay used: immunoSEQ multiplex PCR; TCRdb lists only in-frame clones, some missing. The table lists about 82,000 clones, 91% of them singletons. The sequences come from unstimulated CD4+ T cells sorted from spleen or lymph node cells, collected before intestinal transplant. These TCRs come from a human donor who received an intestinal transplant. Both conserved end residues are part of each CDR3. The D gene is left open where the match is weak. Clone size is shown for a subset of rows, as once, few, many or a class of expanded clone.

j_call: TRBJ1-3
clone_size: NA
d_call: NA
v_call: TRBV27
cdr3_nt: TGTGCCAGCAGCCTGACAGGACGCTCTGGAAACACCATATATTTT
cdr3_aa: CASSLTGRSGNTIYF

j_call: TRBJ2-2
clone_size: NA
d_call: TRBD1
v_call: TRBV19
cdr3_nt: TGTGCCAGTAGTATCCCCGGGACAGGGGGCTCCGGGGAGCTGTTTTTT
cdr3_aa: CASSIPGTGGSGELFF

j_call: TRBJ2-7
clone_size: NA
d_call: TRBD2
v_call: TRBV5-6
cdr3_nt: TGTGCCAGCAGCCCAACTAGCGGGGACCGGTTCTACGAGCAGTACTTC
cdr3_aa: CASSPTSGDRFYEQYF

j_call: TRBJ1-1
clone_size: NA
d_call: TRBD1
v_call: TRBV7-2
cdr3_nt: TGTGCCAGCAGCTTAAACAGGGGGCAGGTAGCTTTCTTT
cdr3_aa: CASSLNRGQVAFF

j_call: TRBJ1-5
clone_size: NA
d_call: NA
v_call: TRBV6-5
cdr3_nt: TGTGCCAGCAGTTACTCTCAGAATCAGCCCCAGCATTTT
cdr3_aa: CASSYSQNQPQHF

j_call: TRBJ2-5
clone_size: once
d_call: NA
v_call: TRBV21-1
cdr3_nt: TGTGCCAGCAGCAAAAGGTGTGGGGAGCGGTACCAAGAGACCCAGTACTTC
cdr3_aa: CASSKRCGERYQETQYF

j_call: TRBJ1-5
clone_size: NA
d_call: TRBD1
v_call: TRBV19
cdr3_nt: TGTGCCAGTAGTTGGGACCGACAGGGGGCGATGGTCCAGCCCCAGCATTTT
cdr3_aa: CASSWDRQGAMVQPQHF

j_call: TRBJ2-3
clone_size: NA
d_call: NA
v_call: TRBV11-2
cdr3_nt: TGTGCCAGCGGTTCCAGGCTCACAGATACGCAGTATTTT
cdr3_aa: CASGSRLTDTQYF

j_call: TRBJ1-5
clone_size: NA
d_call: TRBD1
v_call: TRBV2
cdr3_nt: TGTGCCAGCAGTCAGACAGGGGTTGGGCAGCCCCAGCATTTT
cdr3_aa: CASSQTGVGQPQHF

j_call: TRBJ2-7
clone_size: few
d_call: TRBD2
v_call: TRBV10-1
cdr3_nt: TGCGCCAGCAGTGAGATCGGGGGGTCGCGACCCTACGAGCAGTACTTC
cdr3_aa: CASSEIGGSRPYEQYF

j_call: TRBJ2-3
clone_size: NA
d_call: NA
v_call: TRBV9
cdr3_nt: TGTGCCAGCAGCGACCGAGACCCAGGGAGGCATACGCAGTATTTT
cdr3_aa: CASSDRDPGRHTQYF

j_call: TRBJ1-5
clone_size: NA
d_call: NA
v_call: TRBV19
cdr3_nt: TGTGCCTCCCGGGGGGGGGTCCAGCCCCAGCATTTT
cdr3_aa: CASRGGVQPQHF

j_call: TRBJ1-6
clone_size: NA
d_call: NA
v_call: TRBV14
cdr3_nt: TGTGCCAGCAGCCAAGCAGAAGATACAGGGCAGGCTAACTCACCCCTCCACTTT
cdr3_aa: CASSQAEDTGQANSPLHF

j_call: TRBJ2-7
clone_size: NA
d_call: TRBD1
v_call: TRBV18
cdr3_nt: TGTGCCAGCTCACCACGGACAGGACCTGTAGAGCAGTACTTC
cdr3_aa: CASSPRTGPVEQYF

j_call: TRBJ2-1
clone_size: NA
d_call: NA
v_call: TRBV18
cdr3_nt: TGTGCCAGCTCCCCCGGCAGGGGCGTTTACAATGAGCAGTTCTTC
cdr3_aa: CASSPGRGVYNEQFF

j_call: TRBJ1-1
clone_size: NA
d_call: TRBD1
v_call: TRBV30
cdr3_nt: TGTGCCTGGAGTCCGGGACAGGGGGACGGAGTCACTGAAGCTTTCTTT
cdr3_aa: CAWSPGQGDGVTEAFF

j_call: TRBJ2-3
clone_size: NA
d_call: NA
v_call: TRBV16
cdr3_nt: TGTGCCAGCACCACCACTCTAGGGGCGACGCAGTATTTT
cdr3_aa: CASTTTLGATQYF

j_call: TRBJ1-2
clone_size: NA
d_call: NA
v_call: TRBV7-8
cdr3_nt: TGTGCCAGCAACCTGGAGGGCTCCATAGGACGGGGCTACACCTTC
cdr3_aa: CASNLEGSIGRGYTF

j_call: TRBJ2-7
clone_size: NA
d_call: TRBD1
v_call: TRBV18
cdr3_nt: TGTGCCAGCTCCCAACAGGGGACCTTGGGAGAGCAGTACTTC
cdr3_aa: CASSQQGTLGEQYF

j_call: TRBJ1-3
clone_size: NA
d_call: TRBD1
v_call: TRBV5-6
cdr3_nt: TGTGCCAGCAGCTTGCCGACAGGGGCTGGAAACACCATATATTTT
cdr3_aa: CASSLPTGAGNTIYF

j_call: TRBJ1-3
clone_size: NA
d_call: NA
v_call: TRBV7-6
cdr3_nt: TGTGCCAGCAGCTCAGCCCAAGGGGAATACTCTGGAAACACCATATATTTT
cdr3_aa: CASSSAQGEYSGNTIYF

j_call: TRBJ2-3
clone_size: few
d_call: NA
v_call: TRBV25-1
cdr3_nt: TGTGCCAGCAGGGACAGAAGCGGGGTGCATGCTACGCAGTATTTT
cdr3_aa: CASRDRSGVHATQYF

j_call: TRBJ2-3
clone_size: NA
d_call: TRBD2
v_call: TRBV9
cdr3_nt: TGTGCCAGCAGCGTCCTAGCGGGGGGAACAGATACGCAGTATTTT
cdr3_aa: CASSVLAGGTDTQYF

j_call: TRBJ1-1
clone_size: NA
d_call: NA
v_call: TRBV29-1
cdr3_nt: TGCAGCGTTGAGTCAGGGAACCTTCCGGGCACTGAAGCTTTCTTT
cdr3_aa: CSVESGNLPGTEAFF

j_call: TRBJ1-2
clone_size: few
d_call: TRBD1
v_call: TRBV4-3
cdr3_nt: TGCGCCAGCAGCCAAGGCTTACAGGGGGCATATGGCTACACCTTC
cdr3_aa: CASSQGLQGAYGYTF

j_call: TRBJ2-2
clone_size: once
d_call: TRBD1
v_call: TRBV5-6
cdr3_nt: TGTGCCAGCAGCTTTCCACGTCTTGCAGGGGGCGCGTCCGGGGAGCTATTTTTT
cdr3_aa: CASSFPRLAGGASGELFF

j_call: TRBJ2-3
clone_size: once
d_call: TRBD2
v_call: TRBV13
cdr3_nt: TGTGCCAGCAGCAGAGCCGCCGGGGGGGCGGGGACAGATACGCAGTATTTT
cdr3_aa: CASSRAAGGAGTDTQYF

j_call: TRBJ2-3
clone_size: NA
d_call: TRBD2
v_call: TRBV5-6
cdr3_nt: TGTGCCAGCAGCTTGATCGGGGGGTGGGCAGATACGCAGTATTTT
cdr3_aa: CASSLIGGWADTQYF

j_call: TRBJ2-7
clone_size: NA
d_call: TRBD1
v_call: TRBV5-4
cdr3_nt: TGTGCCAGCAGCCCACAGGGGCAGTCCTACGAGCAGTACTTC
cdr3_aa: CASSPQGQSYEQYF

j_call: TRBJ1-2
clone_size: NA
d_call: TRBD1
v_call: TRBV30
cdr3_nt: TGTGCCTGGAGCCAAGGGACAGGGGTTTACTATGGCTACACCTTC
cdr3_aa: CAWSQGTGVYYGYTF

j_call: TRBJ2-3
clone_size: NA
d_call: TRBD2
v_call: TRBV6-4
cdr3_nt: TGTGCCAGCAGGCCCGGGACTAGCGGGCCGGGCACAGATACGCAGTATTTT
cdr3_aa: CASRPGTSGPGTDTQYF

j_call: TRBJ1-3
clone_size: NA
d_call: NA
v_call: TRBV7-2
cdr3_nt: TGTGCCAGCAGCTTAGAGAGGGGGGGCTCTGGAAACACCATATATTTT
cdr3_aa: CASSLERGGSGNTIYF

j_call: TRBJ1-1
clone_size: NA
d_call: NA
v_call: TRBV4-1
cdr3_nt: TGCGCCAGCAGCCAAATGGGAGGAATCACTGAAGCTTTCTTT
cdr3_aa: CASSQMGGITEAFF

j_call: TRBJ2-3
clone_size: once
d_call: NA
v_call: TRBV9
cdr3_nt: TGTGCCAGCAGTTCGGTCAGGGCGGCAGATACGCAGTATTTT
cdr3_aa: CASSSVRAADTQYF

j_call: TRBJ1-6
clone_size: NA
d_call: NA
v_call: TRBV6-6
cdr3_nt: TGTGCCACCGCCCCCCCGGGGGGTAGTTCACCCCTCCACTTT
cdr3_aa: CATAPPGGSSPLHF

j_call: TRBJ1-6
clone_size: few
d_call: NA
v_call: TRBV5-4
cdr3_nt: TGTGCCAGCAGCTTAGGTGGGTCCCCTCAGGAACCTTCACCCCTCCACTTT
cdr3_aa: CASSLGGSPQEPSPLHF

j_call: TRBJ1-1
clone_size: NA
d_call: NA
v_call: TRBV6-5
cdr3_nt: TGTGCCAGCAGTTCCGGGGATCTAACTGAAGCTTTCTTT
cdr3_aa: CASSSGDLTEAFF

j_call: TRBJ2-3
clone_size: NA
d_call: NA
v_call: TRBV5-6
cdr3_nt: TGTGCCAGCAGCCCTACGCTAGCTTACGATACGCAGTATTTT
cdr3_aa: CASSPTLAYDTQYF

j_call: TRBJ2-7
clone_size: NA
d_call: TRBD2
v_call: TRBV19
cdr3_nt: TGTGCCAGTTATAGCGGGGGAGGCGAGCAGTACTTC
cdr3_aa: CASYSGGGEQYF

j_call: TRBJ2-1
clone_size: NA
d_call: TRBD1
v_call: TRBV11-2
cdr3_nt: TGTGCCAGCAGGCTAATCCGGACAGGGGGGCGGGGTGAGCAGTTCTTC
cdr3_aa: CASRLIRTGGRGEQFF

j_call: TRBJ1-1
clone_size: NA
d_call: TRBD1
v_call: TRBV2
cdr3_nt: TGTGCCAGCAGAGTACAGGGGGTAGGCACTGAAGCTTTCTTT
cdr3_aa: CASRVQGVGTEAFF

j_call: TRBJ2-1
clone_size: NA
d_call: NA
v_call: TRBV7-2
cdr3_nt: TGTGCCAGCAACACTCTTCGGGGAAAGTCCTACAATGAGCAGTTCTTC
cdr3_aa: CASNTLRGKSYNEQFF

j_call: TRBJ2-7
clone_size: NA
d_call: TRBD1
v_call: TRBV10-3
cdr3_nt: TGTGCCATCAGCACCGGGACAGGGCGAATTGACGAGCAGTACTTC
cdr3_aa: CAISTGTGRIDEQYF

j_call: TRBJ1-2
clone_size: NA
d_call: TRBD1
v_call: TRBV7-2
cdr3_nt: TGTGCCAGCAGCTTAGTAGGGACAGGGGGCTCTGGCTACACCTTC
cdr3_aa: CASSLVGTGGSGYTF

j_call: TRBJ1-5
clone_size: NA
d_call: NA
v_call: TRBV18
cdr3_nt: TGTGCCAGCTCACCAGGGTCCGACTATCAGCCCCAGCATTTT
cdr3_aa: CASSPGSDYQPQHF

j_call: TRBJ1-2
clone_size: NA
d_call: NA
v_call: TRBV6-5
cdr3_nt: TGTGCCAGCAGTTATTACGCTGGGGCCTATGGCTACACCTTC
cdr3_aa: CASSYYAGAYGYTF

j_call: TRBJ1-1
clone_size: NA
d_call: NA
v_call: TRBV30
cdr3_nt: TGTGCCTGGAGTCTGGCAGGGGCCTCGGTCGGAGCTTTCTTT
cdr3_aa: CAWSLAGASVGAFF

j_call: TRBJ2-7
clone_size: NA
d_call: NA
v_call: TRBV20-1
cdr3_nt: TGCAGTGGTGAGGAGCAGTACTTC
cdr3_aa: CSGEEQYF

j_call: TRBJ2-7
clone_size: NA
d_call: NA
v_call: TRBV5-1
cdr3_nt: TGCGCCAGCAGCTTGGACAGGGACAACTACGAGCAGTACTTC
cdr3_aa: CASSLDRDNYEQYF

j_call: TRBJ2-7
clone_size: once
d_call: NA
v_call: TRBV29-1
cdr3_nt: TGCAGCGTTAGCCTAGACAGTAACTACGAGCAGTACTTC
cdr3_aa: CSVSLDSNYEQYF

j_call: TRBJ2-5
clone_size: NA
d_call: TRBD2
v_call: TRBV29-1
cdr3_nt: TGCAGCGTTGATGCTAGCGGGAAACAAGAGACCCAGTACTTC
cdr3_aa: CSVDASGKQETQYF

j_call: TRBJ1-5
clone_size: NA
d_call: NA
v_call: TRBV6-5
cdr3_nt: TGTGCCAGCAGTTACGGCGGGAATCAGCCCCAGCATTTT
cdr3_aa: CASSYGGNQPQHF

j_call: TRBJ2-3
clone_size: NA
d_call: NA
v_call: TRBV27
cdr3_nt: TGTGCCAGCAGTCTAGTATCCAGCACAGATACGCAGTATTTT
cdr3_aa: CASSLVSSTDTQYF

j_call: TRBJ1-1
clone_size: NA
d_call: NA
v_call: TRBV21-1
cdr3_nt: TGTGCCAGCATGGGGCGGTTATTCACTGAAGCTTTCTTT
cdr3_aa: CASMGRLFTEAFF

j_call: TRBJ1-2
clone_size: NA
d_call: NA
v_call: TRBV6-1
cdr3_nt: TGTGCCAGCAGTGCTCAGTTTGCTGGCTACACCTTC
cdr3_aa: CASSAQFAGYTF

j_call: TRBJ1-3
clone_size: NA
d_call: NA
v_call: TRBV4-3
cdr3_nt: TGCGCCAGCAGCCAAGCTGGGAGCTCTGGAAACACCATATATTTT
cdr3_aa: CASSQAGSSGNTIYF

j_call: TRBJ1-2
clone_size: NA
d_call: NA
v_call: TRBV4-1
cdr3_nt: TGCGCCAGCAGCCAAGATGTGACTGTAGGGGTTCCCTATGGCTACACCTTC
cdr3_aa: CASSQDVTVGVPYGYTF

j_call: TRBJ2-7
clone_size: NA
d_call: NA
v_call: TRBV2
cdr3_nt: TGTGCCAGCAGTCCCGGGACGGGGGCCTACGAGCAGTACTTC
cdr3_aa: CASSPGTGAYEQYF

j_call: TRBJ2-1
clone_size: NA
d_call: NA
v_call: TRBV5-6
cdr3_nt: TGTGCCAGCAGCTTGTACGGGGGACCCTACAATGAGCAGTTCTTC
cdr3_aa: CASSLYGGPYNEQFF

j_call: TRBJ2-1
clone_size: NA
d_call: NA
v_call: TRBV5-1
cdr3_nt: TGCGCCAGCAGCCAGACAGGTCCCTACAATGAGCAGTTCTTC
cdr3_aa: CASSQTGPYNEQFF